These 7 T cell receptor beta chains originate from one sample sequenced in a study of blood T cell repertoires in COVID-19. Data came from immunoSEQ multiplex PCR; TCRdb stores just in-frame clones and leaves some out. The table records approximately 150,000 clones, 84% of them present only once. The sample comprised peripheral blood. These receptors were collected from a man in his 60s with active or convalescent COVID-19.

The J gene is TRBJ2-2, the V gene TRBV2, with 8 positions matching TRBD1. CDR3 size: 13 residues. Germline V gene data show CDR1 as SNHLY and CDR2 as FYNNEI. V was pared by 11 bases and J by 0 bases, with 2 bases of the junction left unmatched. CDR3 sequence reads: CAGGQANTGELFF. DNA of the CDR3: TGTGCCGGGGGACAGGCGAACACCGGGGAGCTGTTTTTT. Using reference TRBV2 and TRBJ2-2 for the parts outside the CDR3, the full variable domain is EPEVTQTPSHQVTQMGQEVILRCVPISNHLYFYWYRQILGQKVEFLVSFYNNEISEKSEIFDDQFSVERPDGSNFTLKIRSTKLEDSAMYFCAGGQANTGELFFGEGSRLTVL.

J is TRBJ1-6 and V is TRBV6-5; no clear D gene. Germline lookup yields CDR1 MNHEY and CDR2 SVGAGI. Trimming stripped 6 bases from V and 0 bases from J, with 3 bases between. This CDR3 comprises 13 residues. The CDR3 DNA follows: TGTGCCAGCAGGAGCTCCTATAATTCACCCCTCCACTTT. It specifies CASRSSYNSPLHF.

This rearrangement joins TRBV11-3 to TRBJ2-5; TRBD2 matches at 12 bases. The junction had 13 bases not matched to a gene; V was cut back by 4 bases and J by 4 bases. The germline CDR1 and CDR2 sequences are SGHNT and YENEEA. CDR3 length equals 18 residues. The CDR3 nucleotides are TGTGCCAGCAGCTCCTGGACTAGCGGGGAAGTTGTGTTAGAGACCCAGTACTTC. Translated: CASSSWTSGEVVLETQYF.

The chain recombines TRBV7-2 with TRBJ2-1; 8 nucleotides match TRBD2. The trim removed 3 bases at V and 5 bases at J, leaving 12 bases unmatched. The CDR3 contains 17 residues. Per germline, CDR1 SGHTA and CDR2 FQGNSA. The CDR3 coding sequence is TGTGCCAGCAGCTTTAGGCCTAGCGGGTATATCAACAATGAGCAGTTCTTC. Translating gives CASSFRPSGYINNEQFF.

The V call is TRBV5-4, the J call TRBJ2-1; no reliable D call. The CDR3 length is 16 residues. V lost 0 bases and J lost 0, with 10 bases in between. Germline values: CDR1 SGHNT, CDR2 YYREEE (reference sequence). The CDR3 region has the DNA TGTGCCAGCAGCTTGGACTTCTTTGACTCCTACAATGAGCAGTTCTTC. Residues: CASSLDFFDSYNEQFF.

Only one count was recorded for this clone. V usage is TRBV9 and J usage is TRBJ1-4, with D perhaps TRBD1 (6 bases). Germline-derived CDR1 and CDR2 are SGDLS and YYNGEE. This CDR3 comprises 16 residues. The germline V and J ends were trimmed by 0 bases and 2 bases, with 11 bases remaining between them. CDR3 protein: CASSVGRGGTNEKLFF. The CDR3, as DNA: TGTGCCAGCAGCGTAGGAAGGGGGGGCACTAATGAAAAACTGTTTTTT.

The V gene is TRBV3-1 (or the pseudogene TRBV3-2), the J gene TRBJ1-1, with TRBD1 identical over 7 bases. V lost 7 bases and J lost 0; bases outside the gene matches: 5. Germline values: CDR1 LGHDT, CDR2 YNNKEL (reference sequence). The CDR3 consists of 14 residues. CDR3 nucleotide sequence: TGTGCCAGCACCCCGGACAGGTTGAACACTGAAGCTTTCTTT. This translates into CASTPDRLNTEAFF.